The clone carrying this T cell receptor (beta chain) has a single count. The sample belongs to a study of blood T cell repertoires in COVID-19. Study-wide context: Collection of acute and convalescent COVID-19 samples took place in the United States, Italy and Spain. T cells, B-cell-depleted T cells, or PBMCs supplied cDNA or gDNA.

Clones were sequenced by immunoSEQ multiplex PCR, and TCRdb holds only the in-frame ones, with some missing. This table holds about 300,000 clones, roughly 87% found once. The germline gives CDR1 SGHRS, CDR2 YFSETQ. The CDR3 covers 13 residues. V was shortened by 0 bases and J by 8 bases, with 11 bases between the two germline ends. The gene calls are TRBV5-1 and TRBJ1-2; D perhaps matches TRBD1 (5 bases). This receptor was obtained from a man younger than 35 with active or convalescent COVID-19. Sequences were obtained from peripheral blood. Here the CDR3 DNA reads TGCGCCAGCAGCTTGGTGGAGGGACGGGGCTACACCTTC. It codes for CASSLVEGRGYTF.